This TCR beta chain emerged from a study of cytomegalovirus exposure and HLA in healthy donors. Including both end residues, the CDR3 is 15 amino acids long. The germline V gene has CDR1 MNHEY and CDR2 SMNVEV (reference sequence). The PCR used 60 Vbeta and 13 Jbeta primers. Measured with immunoSEQ multiplex PCR; TCRdb has only the in-frame clones, and not every one. Among about 190,000 clones listed, approximately 80% were seen once. Study-level results: The presence/absence work took it that sequencing depth was about the same across donors. The investigators catalogued 150 to 200 TCR beta chains as cytomegalovirus-associated. In a later analysis, across HLA loci, associated TCR counts were highest for DRB1, lowest for HLA-C. CMV antigen specificity of a few CMV-associated chains was confirmed in vitro.

Regarding this clone: Its antigen is currently unknown. The DNA is left out, because the CDR3 cannot be placed on it with certainty; the CDR3 is given as TCRdb lists it.

This TCR came from a woman in her 30s in good health and CMV-seronegative. The chain employs TRBV27 and TRBJ2-7; the table's D call, TRBD2, has no DNA check behind it. The sample consisted of PBMCs. The CDR3 loop is CASSLSLRGVYEQYF.